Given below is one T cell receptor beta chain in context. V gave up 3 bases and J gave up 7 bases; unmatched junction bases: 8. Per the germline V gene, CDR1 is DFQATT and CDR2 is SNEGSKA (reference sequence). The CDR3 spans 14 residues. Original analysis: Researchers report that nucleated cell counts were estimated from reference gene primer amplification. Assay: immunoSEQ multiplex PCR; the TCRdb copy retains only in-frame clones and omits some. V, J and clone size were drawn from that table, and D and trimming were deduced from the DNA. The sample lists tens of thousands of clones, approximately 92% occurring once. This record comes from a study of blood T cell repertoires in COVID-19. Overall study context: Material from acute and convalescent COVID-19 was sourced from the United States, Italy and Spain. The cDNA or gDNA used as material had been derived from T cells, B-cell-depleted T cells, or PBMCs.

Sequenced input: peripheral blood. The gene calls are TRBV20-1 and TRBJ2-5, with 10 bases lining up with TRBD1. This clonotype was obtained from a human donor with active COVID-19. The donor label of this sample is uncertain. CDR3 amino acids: CSASEDRGSGTQYF. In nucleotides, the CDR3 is TGCAGTGCTAGTGAGGACAGGGGGTCGGGGACCCAGTACTTC.